The TCR beta chain under discussion was sequenced for a study of blood T cell repertoires in COVID-19. Study-level background: Donors in the United States, Italy and Spain gave samples during acute or convalescent COVID-19. From T cells, B-cell-depleted T cells, or PBMCs came the material, which was cDNA or gDNA.

The method was immunoSEQ multiplex PCR; TCRdb's version includes in-frame clones alone and lacks a portion of them. The sample comprises about 200,000 clones, roughly 80% of which are singletons, and about 14% rests with the top ten. V was trimmed by 0 bases and J by 3 bases, leaving 11 bases between them. Germline V gene lookup returns CDR1 KGHDR and CDR2 SFDVKD. The CDR3 totals 15 residues. The TCR sequence derives from a man aged 50-60 years who had recovered from COVID-19. The sample taken for sequencing was peripheral blood. The chain employs TRBV24-1 and TRBJ2-7; D may be TRBD2 (6 bases). The CDR3 protein is CATSDLRDLDYEQYF. The CDR3 coding sequence is TGTGCCACCAGTGATTTGCGGGACTTGGACTACGAGCAGTACTTC.